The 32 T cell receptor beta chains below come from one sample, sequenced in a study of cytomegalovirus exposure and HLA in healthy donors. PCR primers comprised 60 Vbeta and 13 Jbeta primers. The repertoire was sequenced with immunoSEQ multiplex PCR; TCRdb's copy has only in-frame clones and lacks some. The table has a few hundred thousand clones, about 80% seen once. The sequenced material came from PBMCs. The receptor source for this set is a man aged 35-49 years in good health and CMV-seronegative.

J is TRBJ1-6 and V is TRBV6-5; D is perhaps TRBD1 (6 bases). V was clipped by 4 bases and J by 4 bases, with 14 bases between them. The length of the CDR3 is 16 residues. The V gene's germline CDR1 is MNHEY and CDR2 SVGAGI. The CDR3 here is CASSWGQGSYNSPLHF. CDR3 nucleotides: TGTGCCAGCAGTTGGGGGCAGGGATCGTATAATTCACCCCTCCACTTT.

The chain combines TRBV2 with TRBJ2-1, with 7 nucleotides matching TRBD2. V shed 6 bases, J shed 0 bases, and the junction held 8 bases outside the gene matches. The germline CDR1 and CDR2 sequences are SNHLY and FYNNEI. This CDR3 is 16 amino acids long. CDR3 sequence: CASRGLAGSSYNEQFF. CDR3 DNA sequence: TGTGCCAGCAGGGGCTTAGCGGGCAGCTCCTACAATGAGCAGTTCTTC.

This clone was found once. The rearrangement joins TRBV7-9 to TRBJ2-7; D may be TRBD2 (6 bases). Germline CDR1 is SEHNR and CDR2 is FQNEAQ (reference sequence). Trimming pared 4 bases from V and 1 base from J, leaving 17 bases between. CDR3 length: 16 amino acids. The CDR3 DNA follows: TGTGCCAGCAGCTACCCCCACTCGACTAGGTCCTACGAGCAGTACTTC. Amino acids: CASSYPHSTRSYEQYF.

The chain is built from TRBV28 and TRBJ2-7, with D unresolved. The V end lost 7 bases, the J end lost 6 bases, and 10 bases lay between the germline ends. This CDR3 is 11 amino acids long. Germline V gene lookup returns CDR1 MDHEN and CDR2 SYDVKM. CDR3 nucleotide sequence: TGTGCCAGCAAAGGTGGAGTCGAGCAGTACTTC. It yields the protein CASKGGVEQYF.

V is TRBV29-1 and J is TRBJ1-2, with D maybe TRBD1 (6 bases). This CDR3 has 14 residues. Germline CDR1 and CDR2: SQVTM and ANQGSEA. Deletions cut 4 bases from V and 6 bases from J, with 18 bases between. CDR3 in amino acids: CSVGVTGPADGYTF. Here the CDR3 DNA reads TGCAGCGTTGGGGTCACAGGGCCTGCGGATGGCTACACCTTC.

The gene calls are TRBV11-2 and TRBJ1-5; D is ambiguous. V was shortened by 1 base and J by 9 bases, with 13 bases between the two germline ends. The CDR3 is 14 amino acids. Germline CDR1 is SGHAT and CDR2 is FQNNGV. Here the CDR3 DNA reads TGTGCCAGCAGCTTAGGGGCAGAACTCTGGCCCCAGCATTTT. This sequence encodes CASSLGAELWPQHF.

The CDR3 nucleotides read TGTGCCAGCAGCGTAGATGTGCGGGTGTACAATGAGCAGTTCTTC. It codes for CASSVDVRVYNEQFF. The chain couples TRBV9 to TRBJ2-1, with a possible D match to TRBD2 (5 bases). The germline V and J ends were trimmed by 0 bases and 4 bases, with 11 bases remaining between them. Germline CDR1 is SGDLS and CDR2 is YYNGEE. The CDR3 runs to 15 residues.

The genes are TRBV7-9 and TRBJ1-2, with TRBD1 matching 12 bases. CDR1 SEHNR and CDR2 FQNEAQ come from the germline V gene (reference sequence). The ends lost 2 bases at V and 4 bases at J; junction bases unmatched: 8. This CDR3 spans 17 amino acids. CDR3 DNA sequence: TGTGCCAGCAGCTTACAACACGGGACAGGGGGCAGCTATGGCTACACCTTC. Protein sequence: CASSLQHGTGGSYGYTF.

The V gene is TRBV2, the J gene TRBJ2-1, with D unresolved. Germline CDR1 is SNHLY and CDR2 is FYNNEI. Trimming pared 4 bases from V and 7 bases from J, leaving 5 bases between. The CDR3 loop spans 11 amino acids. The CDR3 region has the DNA TGTGCCAGCAGTGTGACAAATGAGCAGTTCTTC. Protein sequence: CASSVTNEQFF.

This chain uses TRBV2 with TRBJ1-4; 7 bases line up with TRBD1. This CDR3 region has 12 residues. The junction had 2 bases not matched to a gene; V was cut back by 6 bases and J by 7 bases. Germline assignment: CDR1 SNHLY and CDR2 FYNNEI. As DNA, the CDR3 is TGTGCCAGCAGGACAGGGTCTGAAAAACTGTTTTTT. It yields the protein CASRTGSEKLFF.

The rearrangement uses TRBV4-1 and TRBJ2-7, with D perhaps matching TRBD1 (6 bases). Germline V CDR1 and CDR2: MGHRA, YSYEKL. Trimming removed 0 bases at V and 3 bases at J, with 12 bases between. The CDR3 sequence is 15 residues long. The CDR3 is CASSQETGSNYEQYF. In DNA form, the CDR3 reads TGCGCCAGCAGCCAAGAAACAGGGAGCAACTACGAGCAGTACTTC.

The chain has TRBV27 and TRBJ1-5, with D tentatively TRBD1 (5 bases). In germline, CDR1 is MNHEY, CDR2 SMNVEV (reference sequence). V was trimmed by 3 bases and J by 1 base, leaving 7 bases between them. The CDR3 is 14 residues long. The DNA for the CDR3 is TGTGCCAGCAGTTTGCAGGGAAGCAATCAGCCCCAGCATTTT. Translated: CASSLQGSNQPQHF.

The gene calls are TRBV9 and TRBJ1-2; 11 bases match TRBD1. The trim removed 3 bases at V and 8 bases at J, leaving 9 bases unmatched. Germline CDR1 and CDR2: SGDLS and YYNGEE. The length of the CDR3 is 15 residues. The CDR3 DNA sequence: TGTGCCAGCAGCGCCCCCGCTGGGACAGGGGGAGGCTACACCTTC. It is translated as CASSAPAGTGGGYTF.

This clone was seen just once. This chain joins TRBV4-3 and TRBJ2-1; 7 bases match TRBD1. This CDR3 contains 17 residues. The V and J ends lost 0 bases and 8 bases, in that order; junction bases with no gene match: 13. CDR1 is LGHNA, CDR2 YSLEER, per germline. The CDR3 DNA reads TGCGCCAGCAGCCAAGAAAGGGGGCGGTTTGATCGGGATGAGCAGTTCTTC. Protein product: CASSQERGRFDRDEQFF.

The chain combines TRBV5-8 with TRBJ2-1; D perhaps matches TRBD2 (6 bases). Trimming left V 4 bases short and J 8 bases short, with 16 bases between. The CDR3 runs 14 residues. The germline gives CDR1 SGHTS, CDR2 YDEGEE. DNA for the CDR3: TGTGCCAGCAGCAGCTACGGACTAATCGATGAGCAGTTCTTC. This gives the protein CASSSYGLIDEQFF.

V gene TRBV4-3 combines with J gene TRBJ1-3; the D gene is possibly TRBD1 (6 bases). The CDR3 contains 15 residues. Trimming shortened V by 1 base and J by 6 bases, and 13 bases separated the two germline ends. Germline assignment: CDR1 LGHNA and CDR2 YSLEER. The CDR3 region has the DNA TGCGCCAGCAGCCAAGTGGAAACAGGGATAAACACCATATATTTT. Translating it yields CASSQVETGINTIYF.

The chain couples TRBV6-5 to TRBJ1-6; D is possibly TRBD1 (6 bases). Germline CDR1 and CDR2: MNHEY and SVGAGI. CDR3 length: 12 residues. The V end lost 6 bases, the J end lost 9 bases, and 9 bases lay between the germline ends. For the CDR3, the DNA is TGTGCCAGCAGCCCAGGGGTTTCACCCCTCCACTTT. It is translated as CASSPGVSPLHF.

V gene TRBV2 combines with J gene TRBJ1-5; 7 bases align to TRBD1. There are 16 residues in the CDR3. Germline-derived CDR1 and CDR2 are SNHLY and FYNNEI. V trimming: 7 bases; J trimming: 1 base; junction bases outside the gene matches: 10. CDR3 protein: CASKERGRVSNQPQHF. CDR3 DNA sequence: TGTGCCAGCAAGGAGAGGGGGCGAGTGAGCAATCAGCCCCAGCATTTT.

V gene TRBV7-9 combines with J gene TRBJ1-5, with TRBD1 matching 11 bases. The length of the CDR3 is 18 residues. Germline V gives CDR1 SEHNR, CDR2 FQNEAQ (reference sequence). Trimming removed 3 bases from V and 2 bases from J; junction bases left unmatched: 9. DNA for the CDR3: TGTGCCAGCAGCTTCGGACAGGGGGCTTTACGTGGCAATCAGCCCCAGCATTTT. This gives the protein CASSFGQGALRGNQPQHF.

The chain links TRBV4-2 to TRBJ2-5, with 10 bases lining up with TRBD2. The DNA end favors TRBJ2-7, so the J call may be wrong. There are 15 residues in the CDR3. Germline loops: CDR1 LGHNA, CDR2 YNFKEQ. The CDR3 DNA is TGTGCCAGCAGCCACGAGCGGGGGGGTTCCTACGAGCAGTACTTC. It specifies CASSHERGGSYEQYF.

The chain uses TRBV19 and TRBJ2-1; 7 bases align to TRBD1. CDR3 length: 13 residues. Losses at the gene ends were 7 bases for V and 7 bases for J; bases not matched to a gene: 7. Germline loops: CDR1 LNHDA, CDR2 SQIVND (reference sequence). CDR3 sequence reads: CASNYRGDNEQFF. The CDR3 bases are TGTGCCAGTAATTACAGGGGCGATAATGAGCAGTTCTTC.

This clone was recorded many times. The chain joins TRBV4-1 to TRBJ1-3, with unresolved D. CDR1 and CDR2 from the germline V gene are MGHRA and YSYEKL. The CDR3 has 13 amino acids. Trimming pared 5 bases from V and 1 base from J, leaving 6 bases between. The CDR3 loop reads CASSFSSGNTIYF. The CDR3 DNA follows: TGCGCCAGCAGCTTCTCTTCTGGAAACACCATATATTTT.

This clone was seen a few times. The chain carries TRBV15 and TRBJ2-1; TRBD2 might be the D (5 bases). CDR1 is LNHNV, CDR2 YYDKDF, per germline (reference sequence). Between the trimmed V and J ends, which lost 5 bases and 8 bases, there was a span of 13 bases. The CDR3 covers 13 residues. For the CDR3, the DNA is TGTGCCACCAGCGGGAGTCGATTTTATGAGCAGTTCTTC. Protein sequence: CATSGSRFYEQFF. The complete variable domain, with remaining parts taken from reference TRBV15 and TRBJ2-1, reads DAMVIQNPRYQVTQFGKPVTLSCSQTLNHNVMYWYQQKSSQAPKLLFHYYDKDFNNEADTPDNFQSRRPNTSFCFLDIRSPGLGDTAMYLCATSGSRFYEQFFGPGTRLTVL.

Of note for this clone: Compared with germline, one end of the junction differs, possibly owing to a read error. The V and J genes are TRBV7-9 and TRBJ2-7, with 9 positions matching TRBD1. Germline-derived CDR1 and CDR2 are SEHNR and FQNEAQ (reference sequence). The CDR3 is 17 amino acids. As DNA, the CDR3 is TGTTCCAGCAGCTTTTTTCCCTACAGGGGGCTCGCCTACGAGCAGTACTTC. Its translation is CSSSFFPYRGLAYEQYF.

The CDR3 is CASSLAFRDTDTQYF. The CDR3 nucleotides read TGTGCCAGCAGTTTAGCATTTCGGGACACAGATACGCAGTATTTT. This rearrangement joins TRBV27 to TRBJ2-3, with D tentatively TRBD2 (5 bases). The CDR3 sequence is 15 residues long. Between the trimmed V and J ends, which lost 2 bases and 2 bases, there was a span of 11 bases. Germline V CDR1 and CDR2: MNHEY, SMNVEV (reference sequence).

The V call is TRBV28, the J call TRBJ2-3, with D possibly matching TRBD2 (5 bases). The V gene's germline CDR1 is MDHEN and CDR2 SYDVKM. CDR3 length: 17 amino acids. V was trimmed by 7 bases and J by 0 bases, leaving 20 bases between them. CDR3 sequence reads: CASTHSLAYDSTDTQYF. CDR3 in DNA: TGTGCCAGCACCCACAGTCTAGCCTACGATAGCACAGATACGCAGTATTTT.

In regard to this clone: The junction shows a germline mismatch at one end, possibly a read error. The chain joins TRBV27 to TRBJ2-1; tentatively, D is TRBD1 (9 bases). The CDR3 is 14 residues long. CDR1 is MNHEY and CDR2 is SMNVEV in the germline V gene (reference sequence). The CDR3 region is CASNLAGQGFSQFF. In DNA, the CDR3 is TGTGCCAGCAATTTAGCGGGACAGGGTTTCTCTCAGTTCTTC.

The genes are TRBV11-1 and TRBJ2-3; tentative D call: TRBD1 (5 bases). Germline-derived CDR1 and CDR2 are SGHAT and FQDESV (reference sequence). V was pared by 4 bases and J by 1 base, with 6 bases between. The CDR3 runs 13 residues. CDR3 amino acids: CASSWTRTDTQYF. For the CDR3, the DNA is TGTGCCAGCAGCTGGACACGCACAGATACGCAGTATTTT.

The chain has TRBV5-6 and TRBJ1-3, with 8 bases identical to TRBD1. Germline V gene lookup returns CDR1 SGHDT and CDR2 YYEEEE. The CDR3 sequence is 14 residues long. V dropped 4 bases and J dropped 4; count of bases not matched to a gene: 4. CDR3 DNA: TGTGCCAGCAGCCGGACAGGGCAAGGAAACACCATATATTTT. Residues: CASSRTGQGNTIYF. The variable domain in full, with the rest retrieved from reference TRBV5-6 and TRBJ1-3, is DAGVTQSPTHLIKTRGQQVTLRCSPKSGHDTVSWYQQALGQGPQFIFQYYEEEERQRGNFPDRFSGHQFPNYSSELNVNALLLGDSALYLCASSRTGQGNTIYFGEGSWLTVV.

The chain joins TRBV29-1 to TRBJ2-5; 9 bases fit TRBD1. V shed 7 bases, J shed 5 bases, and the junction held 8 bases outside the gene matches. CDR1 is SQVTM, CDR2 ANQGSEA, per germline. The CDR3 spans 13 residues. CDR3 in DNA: TGCAGCGGTTACAGGGGGCGAGGGGAGACCCAGTACTTC. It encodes CSGYRGRGETQYF.

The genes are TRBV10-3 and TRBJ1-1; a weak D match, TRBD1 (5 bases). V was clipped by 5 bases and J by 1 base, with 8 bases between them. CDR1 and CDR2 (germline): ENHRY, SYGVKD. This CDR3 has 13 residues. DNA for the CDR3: TGTGCCATCAGTAAGGGGTGGAACACTGAAGCTTTCTTT. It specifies CAISKGWNTEAFF.

CDR3 in amino acids: CASSEEGSTEAFF. The CDR3 DNA reads TGTGCCAGCTCAGAGGAGGGGAGCACTGAAGCTTTCTTT. V is TRBV18 and J is TRBJ1-1; D perhaps matches TRBD1 (5 bases). V was clipped by 5 bases and J by 4 bases, with 11 bases between them. CDR3 length: 13 amino acids. CDR1 and CDR2 from the germline V gene are KGHSH and LQKENI.